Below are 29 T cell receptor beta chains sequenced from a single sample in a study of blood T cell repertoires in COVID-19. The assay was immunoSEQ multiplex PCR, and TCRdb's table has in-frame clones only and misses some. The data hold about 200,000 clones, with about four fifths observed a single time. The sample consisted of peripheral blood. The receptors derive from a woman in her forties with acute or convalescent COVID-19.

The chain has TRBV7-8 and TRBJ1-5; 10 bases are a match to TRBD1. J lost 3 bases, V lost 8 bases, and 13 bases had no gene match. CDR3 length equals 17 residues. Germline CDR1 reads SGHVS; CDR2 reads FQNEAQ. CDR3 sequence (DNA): TGTGCCAGCGCTGGGACAGGGGCCGAAGGCTCCAATCAGCCCCAGCATTTT. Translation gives CASAGTGAEGSNQPQHF.

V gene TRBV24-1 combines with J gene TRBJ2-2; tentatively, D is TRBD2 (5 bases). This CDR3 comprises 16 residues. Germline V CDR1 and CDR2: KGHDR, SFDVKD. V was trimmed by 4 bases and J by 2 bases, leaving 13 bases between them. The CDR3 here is CATSENGRGNTGELFF. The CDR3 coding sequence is TGTGCCACCAGTGAGAATGGACGGGGAAACACCGGGGAGCTGTTTTTT.

As DNA, the CDR3 is TGTGCCAGCAGTTTCCCGGGACTCCCAAGCTCCTACGAGCAGTACTTC. Its protein is CASSFPGLPSSYEQYF. The rearrangement links TRBV27 to TRBJ2-7; maybe TRBD2 (6 bases). There are 16 residues in the CDR3. Per germline, CDR1 MNHEY and CDR2 SMNVEV (reference sequence). Trimming cost V 3 bases and J 0 bases, with 15 bases left between them.

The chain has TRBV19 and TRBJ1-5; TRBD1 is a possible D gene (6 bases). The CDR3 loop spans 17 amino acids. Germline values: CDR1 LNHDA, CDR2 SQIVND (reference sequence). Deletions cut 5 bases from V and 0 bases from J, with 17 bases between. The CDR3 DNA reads TGTGCCAGTAGTCCATACGGACAGTTGAATAGCAATCAGCCCCAGCATTTT. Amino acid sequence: CASSPYGQLNSNQPQHF.

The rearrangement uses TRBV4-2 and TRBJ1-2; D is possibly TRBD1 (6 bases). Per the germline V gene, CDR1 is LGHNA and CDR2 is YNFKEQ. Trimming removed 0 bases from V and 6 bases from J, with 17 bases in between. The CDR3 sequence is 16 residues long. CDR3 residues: CASSQEFRRGDDGYTF. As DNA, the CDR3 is TGTGCCAGCAGCCAAGAATTCCGCAGGGGCGACGATGGCTACACCTTC.

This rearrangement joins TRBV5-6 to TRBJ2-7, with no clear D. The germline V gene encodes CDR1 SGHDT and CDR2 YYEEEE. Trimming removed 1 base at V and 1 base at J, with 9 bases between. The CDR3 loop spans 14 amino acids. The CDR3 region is CASSLLQSSYEQYF. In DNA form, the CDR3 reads TGTGCCAGCAGCTTGCTTCAGTCGTCCTACGAGCAGTACTTC.

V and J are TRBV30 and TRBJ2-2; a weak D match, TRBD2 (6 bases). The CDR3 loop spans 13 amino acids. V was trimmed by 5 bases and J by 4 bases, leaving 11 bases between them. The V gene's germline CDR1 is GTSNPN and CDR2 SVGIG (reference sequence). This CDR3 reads CAWGGRSTGELFF. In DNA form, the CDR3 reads TGTGCCTGGGGGGGGAGAAGCACCGGGGAGCTGTTTTTT.

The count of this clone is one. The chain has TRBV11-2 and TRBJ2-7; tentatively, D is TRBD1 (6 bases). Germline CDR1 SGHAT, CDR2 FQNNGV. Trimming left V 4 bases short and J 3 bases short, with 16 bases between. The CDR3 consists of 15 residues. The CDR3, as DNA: TGTGCCAGCAGCTACACACGGGACAACAGCTACGAGCAGTACTTC. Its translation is CASSYTRDNSYEQYF.

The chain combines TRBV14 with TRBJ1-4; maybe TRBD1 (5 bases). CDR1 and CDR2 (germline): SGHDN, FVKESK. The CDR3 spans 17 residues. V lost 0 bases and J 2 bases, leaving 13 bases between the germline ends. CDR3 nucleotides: TGTGCCAGCAGCCAAGATGTCCCGGGGGTCACTAATGAAAAACTGTTTTTT. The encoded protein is CASSQDVPGVTNEKLFF.

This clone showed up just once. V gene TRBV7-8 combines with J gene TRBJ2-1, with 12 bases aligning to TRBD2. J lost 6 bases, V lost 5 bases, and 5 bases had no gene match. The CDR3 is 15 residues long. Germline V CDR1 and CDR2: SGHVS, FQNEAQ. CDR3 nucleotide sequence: TGTGCCAGCAGCACGGGACTAGCGGGCCTCAATGAGCAGTTCTTC. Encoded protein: CASSTGLAGLNEQFF.

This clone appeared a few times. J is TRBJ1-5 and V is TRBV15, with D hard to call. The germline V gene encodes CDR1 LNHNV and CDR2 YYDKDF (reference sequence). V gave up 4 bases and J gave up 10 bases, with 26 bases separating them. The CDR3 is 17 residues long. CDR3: CATSTPTKASQSPPQHF. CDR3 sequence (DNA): TGTGCCACCAGCACGCCGACTAAGGCCAGCCAATCTCCACCCCAGCATTTT.

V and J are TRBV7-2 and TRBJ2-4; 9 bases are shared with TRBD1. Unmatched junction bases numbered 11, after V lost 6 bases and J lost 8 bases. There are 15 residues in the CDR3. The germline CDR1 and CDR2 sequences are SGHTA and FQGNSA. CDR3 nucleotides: TGTGCCAGCAGTCCGGGACAGGGTAACGGGTACATTCAGTACTTC. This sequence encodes CASSPGQGNGYIQYF.

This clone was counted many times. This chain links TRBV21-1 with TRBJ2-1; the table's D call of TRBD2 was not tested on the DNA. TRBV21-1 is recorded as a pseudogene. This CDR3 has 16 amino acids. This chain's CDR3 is CASSKSPAGYYNEQFF. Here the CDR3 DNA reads TGTGCCAGCAGCAAATCCCCAGCGGGGTACTACAATGAGCAGTTCTTC.

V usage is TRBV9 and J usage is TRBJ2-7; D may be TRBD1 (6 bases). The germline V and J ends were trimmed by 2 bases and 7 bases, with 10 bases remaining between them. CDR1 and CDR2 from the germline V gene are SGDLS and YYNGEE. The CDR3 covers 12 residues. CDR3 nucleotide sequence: TGTGCCAGCAGCGTCCCCGGACAGGAGCAGTACTTC. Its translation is CASSVPGQEQYF.

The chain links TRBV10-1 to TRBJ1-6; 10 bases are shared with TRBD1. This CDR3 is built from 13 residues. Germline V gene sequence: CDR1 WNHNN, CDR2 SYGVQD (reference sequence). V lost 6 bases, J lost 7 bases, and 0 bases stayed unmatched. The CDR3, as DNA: TGCGCCAGCAGGGACAGGGGGAATTCACCCCTCCACTTT. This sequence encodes CASRDRGNSPLHF.

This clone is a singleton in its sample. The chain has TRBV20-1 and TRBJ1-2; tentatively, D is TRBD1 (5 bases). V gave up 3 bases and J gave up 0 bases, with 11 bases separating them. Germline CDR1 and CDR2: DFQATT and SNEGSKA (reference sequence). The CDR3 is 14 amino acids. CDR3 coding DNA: TGCAGTGCTAGTGCGGGGGTCCCTAACTATGGCTACACCTTC. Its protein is CSASAGVPNYGYTF.

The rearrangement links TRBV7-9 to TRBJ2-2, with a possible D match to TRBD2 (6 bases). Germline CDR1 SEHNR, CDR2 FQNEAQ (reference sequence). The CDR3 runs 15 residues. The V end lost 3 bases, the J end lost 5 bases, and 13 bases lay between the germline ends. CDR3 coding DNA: TGTGCCAGCAGCTTTAGCGGAGATTTGACCGGGGAGCTGTTTTTT. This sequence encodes CASSFSGDLTGELFF.

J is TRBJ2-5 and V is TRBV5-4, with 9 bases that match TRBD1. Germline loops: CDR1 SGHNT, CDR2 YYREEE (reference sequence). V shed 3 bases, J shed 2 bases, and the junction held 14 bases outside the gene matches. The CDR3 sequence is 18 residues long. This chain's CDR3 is CASSSYRGRDAYQETQYF. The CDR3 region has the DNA TGTGCCAGCAGCTCCTACAGGGGGCGAGACGCATATCAAGAGACCCAGTACTTC.

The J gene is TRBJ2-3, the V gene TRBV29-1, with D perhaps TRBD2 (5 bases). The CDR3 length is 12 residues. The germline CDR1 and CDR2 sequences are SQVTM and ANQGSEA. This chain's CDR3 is CSLSRGADTQYF. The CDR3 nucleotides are TGCAGTTTAAGTCGGGGAGCGGATACGCAGTATTTT.

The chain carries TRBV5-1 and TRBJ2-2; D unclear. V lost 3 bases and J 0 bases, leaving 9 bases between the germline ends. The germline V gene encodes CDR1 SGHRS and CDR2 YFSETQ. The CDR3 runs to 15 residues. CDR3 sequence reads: CASSSQVANTGELFF. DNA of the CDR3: TGCGCCAGCAGCTCACAAGTCGCGAACACCGGGGAGCTGTTTTTT.

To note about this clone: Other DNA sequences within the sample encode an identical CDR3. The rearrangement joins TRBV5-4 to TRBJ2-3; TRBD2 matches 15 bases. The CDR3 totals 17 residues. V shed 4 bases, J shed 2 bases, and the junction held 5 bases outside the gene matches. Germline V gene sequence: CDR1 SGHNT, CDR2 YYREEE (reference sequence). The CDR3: CASSPGTSGRNTDTQYF. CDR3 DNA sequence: TGTGCCAGCAGCCCAGGGACTAGCGGGAGGAACACAGATACGCAGTATTTT.

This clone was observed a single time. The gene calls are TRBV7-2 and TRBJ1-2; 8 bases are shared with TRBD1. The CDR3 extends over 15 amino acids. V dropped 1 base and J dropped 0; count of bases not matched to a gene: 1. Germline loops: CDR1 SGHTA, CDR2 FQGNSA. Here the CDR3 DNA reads TGTGCCAGCAGCTTAGGGACAGGGTCTAACTATGGCTACACCTTC. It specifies CASSLGTGSNYGYTF.

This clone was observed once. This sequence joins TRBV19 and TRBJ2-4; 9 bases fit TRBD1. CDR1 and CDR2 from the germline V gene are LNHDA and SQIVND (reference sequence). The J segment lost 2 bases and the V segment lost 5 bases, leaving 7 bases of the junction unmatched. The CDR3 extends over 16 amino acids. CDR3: CASSDQQGASKNIQYF. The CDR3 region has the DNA TGTGCCAGTAGTGACCAACAGGGGGCGTCCAAAAACATTCAGTACTTC.

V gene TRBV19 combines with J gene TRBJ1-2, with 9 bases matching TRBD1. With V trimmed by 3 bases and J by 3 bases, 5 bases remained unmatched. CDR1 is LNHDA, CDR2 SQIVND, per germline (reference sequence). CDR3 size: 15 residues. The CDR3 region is CASSISRTGDYGYTF. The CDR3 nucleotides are TGTGCCAGTAGTATTTCTAGGACAGGGGACTATGGCTACACCTTC.

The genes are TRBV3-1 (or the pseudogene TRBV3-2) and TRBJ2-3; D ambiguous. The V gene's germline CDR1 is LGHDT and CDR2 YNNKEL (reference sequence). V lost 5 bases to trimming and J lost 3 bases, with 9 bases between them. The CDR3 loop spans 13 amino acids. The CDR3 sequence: CASSATITDTQYF. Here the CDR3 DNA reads TGTGCCAGCAGCGCAACAATTACAGATACGCAGTATTTT.

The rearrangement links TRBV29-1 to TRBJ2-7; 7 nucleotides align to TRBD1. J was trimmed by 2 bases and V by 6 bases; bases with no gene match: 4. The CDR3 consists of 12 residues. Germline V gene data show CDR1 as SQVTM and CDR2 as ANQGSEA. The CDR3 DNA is TGCAGCGTCCGGACAGGCCCCTACGAGCAGTACTTC. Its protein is CSVRTGPYEQYF.

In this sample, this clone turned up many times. Here the CDR3 DNA reads TGTGCCAGTAGTATGAGGGGATCGAGCGGGGCCCCCTCCTACGAGCAGTACTTC. Translation gives CASSMRGSSGAPSYEQYF. The chain uses TRBV19 and TRBJ2-7, with 7 bases identical to TRBD2. Germline lookup yields CDR1 LNHDA and CDR2 SQIVND (reference sequence). V lost 3 bases to trimming and J lost 0 bases; unmatched junction nucleotides: 14. CDR3 length: 18 amino acids.

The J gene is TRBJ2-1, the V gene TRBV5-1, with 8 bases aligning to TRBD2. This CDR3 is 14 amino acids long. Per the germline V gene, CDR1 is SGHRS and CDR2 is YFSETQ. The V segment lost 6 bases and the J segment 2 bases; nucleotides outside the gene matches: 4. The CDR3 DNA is TGCGCCAGCACGGAAGCGGGAGCCTACAATGAGCAGTTCTTC. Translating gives CASTEAGAYNEQFF.

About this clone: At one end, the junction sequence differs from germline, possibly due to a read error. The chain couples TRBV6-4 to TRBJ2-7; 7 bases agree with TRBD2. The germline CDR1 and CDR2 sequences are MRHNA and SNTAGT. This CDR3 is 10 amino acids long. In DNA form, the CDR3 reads TGTGCCAGCAGGGTCGAAGCGGGGCGTTTC. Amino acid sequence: CASRVEAGRF.